These 31 T cell receptor beta chains share one sample of origin, sequenced in a study of shared clonotypes between healthy human individuals. Sequenced by immunoSEQ multiplex PCR; TCRdb stores in-frame clones only, minus some. The top ten hold roughly 1% of the sample, which has roughly 2 million clones, less than 95% seen once. Naive CD8 isolation took CD45RO-negative cells positively selected for CCR7 and excluded terminally differentiated effector memory CD45RA+ cells. The sequencing input was naive CD8+ T cells sorted from blood. All receptors come from a man aged 18 to 29 in good health.

As for this clone: Other DNA variants within this sample encode the same CDR3. The chain is built from TRBV4-3 and TRBJ2-7; 8 nucleotides agree with TRBD1. This CDR3 spans 15 amino acids. The junction had 6 bases not matched to a gene; V was cut back by 1 base and J by 4 bases. CDR1 is LGHNA and CDR2 is YSLEER in the germline V gene. In DNA form, the CDR3 reads TGCGCCAGCAGCCAAGGTTGGACAGGGCTTTACGAGCAGTACTTC. This gives the protein CASSQGWTGLYEQYF.

The rearrangement joins TRBV4-1 to TRBJ2-7, with D maybe TRBD1 (7 bases). This CDR3 contains 14 residues. Trimming pared 1 base from V and 6 bases from J, leaving 13 bases between. CDR1 is MGHRA and CDR2 is YSYEKL in the germline V gene. Written as DNA, the CDR3 is TGCGCCAGCAGCCAAGGGCAGGGGGGACTCGAGCAGTACTTC. It yields the protein CASSQGQGGLEQYF.

The chain combines TRBV28 with TRBJ2-2; the D gene is possibly TRBD1 (5 bases). The germline V and J ends were trimmed by 5 bases and 2 bases, with 12 bases remaining between them. CDR1 and CDR2 from the germline V gene are MDHEN and SYDVKM. There are 15 residues in the CDR3. The CDR3 DNA reads as TGTGCCAGCAGTGGGGCTAGTCCTAACACCGGGGAGCTGTTTTTT. This encodes CASSGASPNTGELFF.

The chain recombines TRBV4-1 with TRBJ1-5; D not resolved. V was clipped by 4 bases and J by 0 bases, with 10 bases between them. This CDR3 has 15 residues. The germline gives CDR1 MGHRA, CDR2 YSYEKL. This CDR3 is CASSLDLDSNQPQHF. The DNA of the CDR3 is TGCGCCAGCAGCCTCGACTTGGATAGCAATCAGCCCCAGCATTTT.

J is TRBJ2-5 and V is TRBV2, with D perhaps matching TRBD1 (5 bases). Per the germline V gene, CDR1 is SNHLY and CDR2 is FYNNEI. V lost 7 bases and J 2 bases, leaving 20 bases between the germline ends. This CDR3 is 16 amino acids long. CDR3 nucleotides: TGTGCCAGCAACCTCAAAAAGGGGCGGAGACAAGAGACCCAGTACTTC. It specifies CASNLKKGRRQETQYF.

The chain has TRBV7-9 and TRBJ2-7; TRBD2 aligns across 11 bases. V lost 3 bases and J lost 0; bases outside the gene matches: 7. Per germline, CDR1 SEHNR and CDR2 FQNEAQ (reference sequence). The CDR3 sequence is 17 residues long. DNA for the CDR3: TGTGCCAGCAGCTTTTCCACGACTAGCGGGGCCTCCTACGAGCAGTACTTC. Translated, it gives CASSFSTTSGASYEQYF.

This sequence joins TRBV9 and TRBJ2-2; D perhaps matches TRBD2 (6 bases). In germline, CDR1 is SGDLS, CDR2 YYNGEE. V dropped 4 bases and J dropped 3 bases, with 22 bases sitting between them. CDR3 length: 18 amino acids. DNA of the CDR3: TGTGCCAGCAGCCCCAGCTATGGGGACTCCATCTACACCGGGGAGCTGTTTTTT. This translates into CASSPSYGDSIYTGELFF.

The rearrangement uses TRBV11-2 and TRBJ2-3, with D unresolved. The germline CDR1 and CDR2 sequences are SGHAT and FQNNGV. The CDR3 totals 14 residues. With 2 bases removed from V and 1 base from J, the gap between germline ends came to 7 bases. CDR3 nucleotide sequence: TGTGCCAGCAGCTTACGAGACGGCACAGATACGCAGTATTTT. Translation: CASSLRDGTDTQYF.

The J gene is TRBJ2-1, the V gene TRBV4-1, with 10 positions matching TRBD1. Germline values: CDR1 MGHRA, CDR2 YSYEKL. J was trimmed by 8 bases and V by 3 bases; bases with no gene match: 10. The CDR3 is 16 amino acids. CDR3 sequence: CASSQEPGQGIDEQFF. CDR3 DNA: TGCGCCAGCAGCCAGGAGCCGGGACAGGGGATAGATGAGCAGTTCTTC.

V usage is TRBV5-5 and J usage is TRBJ2-7; D is uncertain. The ends were cut back, 0 bases at V and 2 bases at J, with 6 bases in the middle. The CDR3 loop spans 13 amino acids. Germline CDR1 is SGHKS and CDR2 is YYEKEE (reference sequence). CDR3 residues: CASSLDAPYEQYF. CDR3 coding DNA: TGTGCCAGCAGCTTGGATGCACCCTACGAGCAGTACTTC.

The J gene is TRBJ2-5, the V gene TRBV11-2, with D maybe TRBD2 (7 bases). The V and J ends lost 5 bases and 1 base respectively, with 17 bases between them. The CDR3 loop spans 16 amino acids. The germline CDR1 and CDR2 sequences are SGHAT and FQNNGV. CDR3 in amino acids: CASSLGRGGFQETQYF. In nucleotides, the CDR3 is TGTGCCAGCAGCCTAGGGAGGGGGGGATTCCAAGAGACCCAGTACTTC.

The J gene is TRBJ2-3, the V gene TRBV12-5, with 9 bases lining up with TRBD2. The CDR3 has 15 residues. Trimming removed 7 bases from V and 0 bases from J; junction bases left unmatched: 5. Germline V lookup: CDR1 LGHNT, CDR2 FRNRAP. CDR3 loop: CASDRLADSTDTQYF. DNA of the CDR3: TGTGCTAGTGATCGACTAGCGGATAGCACAGATACGCAGTATTTT.

V and J are TRBV19 and TRBJ1-4, with a tentative D call TRBD1 (6 bases). The CDR3 runs to 16 residues. Deletions cut 5 bases from V and 2 bases from J, with 15 bases between. Germline-derived CDR1 and CDR2 are LNHDA and SQIVND (reference sequence). Written as DNA, the CDR3 is TGTGCCAGTAGTGAAATTCCAGGGGCGACTAATGAAAAACTGTTTTTT. It is translated as CASSEIPGATNEKLFF.

The V gene is TRBV7-8, the J gene TRBJ1-3, with D perhaps TRBD1 (6 bases). The CDR3 runs 15 residues. V was cut by 4 bases and J by 0 bases, with 10 bases left in between. Germline values: CDR1 SGHVS, CDR2 FQNEAQ. In DNA form, the CDR3 reads TGTGCCAGCAGCTCGACAGGCCACTCTGGAAACACCATATATTTT. It yields the protein CASSSTGHSGNTIYF.

Only one count was recorded for this clone. V gene TRBV23-1 combines with J gene TRBJ1-6; 7 nucleotides line up with TRBD1. TRBV23-1 is designated an ORF whose function remains uncertain. Losses at the gene ends were 0 bases for V and 6 bases for J; bases not matched to a gene: 26. The CDR3 is 23 residues long. The CDR3 coding sequence is TGCGCCAGCAGTCAATCGCCACGTGGTGAGGGGGCCGTTCCCCTATTCGGTAATTCACCCCTCCACTTT. Its protein product is CASSQSPRGEGAVPLFGNSPLHF.

The rearrangement uses TRBV6-1 and TRBJ1-2; 11 nucleotides line up with TRBD1. From germline, CDR1 is MNHNS and CDR2 SASEGT. After removal of 5 bases from V and 8 bases from J, the junction contained 10 bases not matched to a gene. The CDR3 spans 15 residues. The CDR3 here is CASSPGQGAAGGYTF. The CDR3, as DNA: TGTGCCAGCAGTCCAGGACAGGGGGCCGCTGGAGGCTACACCTTC.

Turning to this clone: At one end, the junction sequence differs from germline, possibly due to a read error. The rearrangement uses TRBV7-7 and TRBJ1-2, with TRBD1 identical over 8 bases. This CDR3 has 16 amino acids. Germline CDR1 is SSHAT and CDR2 is FNYEAQ (reference sequence). Here the CDR3 reads CASSLDRGRSNYGYTF. Here the CDR3 DNA reads TGTGCTAGCAGCTTAGACAGGGGCCGGTCTAACTATGGCTACACCTTC.

Worth noting for this clone: Sequence at one end of the junction differs from germline and may be a read error. The chain carries TRBV7-7 and TRBJ2-7; 8 nucleotides agree with TRBD1. The CDR3 has 14 amino acids. Germline V lookup: CDR1 SSHAT, CDR2 FNYEAQ (reference sequence). CDR3 DNA: TGTGCTAGCAGCTTCGGGACAGGTAAGGCCGAGCAGTACTTC. This translates into CASSFGTGKAEQYF.

This chain uses TRBV28 with TRBJ2-3; D unresolved. CDR3 length equals 15 residues. Germline lookup yields CDR1 MDHEN and CDR2 SYDVKM. V lost 2 bases to trimming and J lost 0 bases, with 9 bases between them. In nucleotides, the CDR3 is TGTGCCAGCAGTTTACGCACGTCTAGCACAGATACGCAGTATTTT. Translating gives CASSLRTSSTDTQYF.

The V gene is TRBV7-6, the J gene TRBJ2-7; a weak D match, TRBD2 (5 bases). Germline loops: CDR1 SGHVS, CDR2 FNYEAQ. This CDR3 has 19 amino acids. Trimming pared 4 bases from V and 1 base from J, leaving 26 bases between. This chain's CDR3 is CASSSMSGRKGVRSYEQYF. The CDR3 nucleotides read TGTGCCAGCAGCTCGATGAGTGGGAGAAAAGGTGTAAGATCCTACGAGCAGTACTTC. Looking up the rest from reference TRBV7-6 and TRBJ2-7 gives the full variable domain: GAGVSQSPRYKVTKRGQDVALRCDPISGHVSLYWYRQALGQGPEFLTYFNYEAQQDKSGLPNDRFSAERPEGSISTLTIQRTEQRDSAMYRCASSSMSGRKGVRSYEQYFGPGTRLTVT.

In regard to this clone: An end of the junction differs from the germline gene, which may be a read error. CDR3 sequence reads: CASSESPGNTVYF. The DNA of the CDR3 is TGTGCCAGCAGTGAATCCCCAGGAAACACCGTATATTTT. The genes are TRBV2 and TRBJ1-3; no definite D call. The CDR3 extends over 13 amino acids. Germline assignment: CDR1 SNHLY and CDR2 FYNNEI.

The chain joins TRBV12-5 to TRBJ2-2, with 9 bases that match TRBD1. V shed 2 bases, J shed 1 base, and the junction held 5 bases outside the gene matches. Germline V CDR1 and CDR2: LGHNT, FRNRAP. The CDR3 contains 17 residues. Here the CDR3 reads CASGLIRGQGNTGELFF. The DNA of the CDR3 is TGTGCTAGTGGTTTGATCCGGGGACAGGGGAACACCGGGGAGCTGTTTTTT.

This clone appeared once. The rearrangement uses TRBV28 and TRBJ2-4, with TRBD1 matching 9 bases. Per germline, CDR1 MDHEN and CDR2 SYDVKM. This CDR3 is built from 15 residues. The trim removed 5 bases at V and 7 bases at J, leaving 9 bases unmatched. The CDR3 DNA reads TGTGCCAGCAGTCTATTACAGGGGGCAGGGAACATTCAGTACTTC. Protein sequence: CASSLLQGAGNIQYF. Using reference TRBV28 and TRBJ2-4 for the parts outside the CDR3, the full variable domain is DVKVTQSSRYLVKRTGEKVFLECVQDMDHENMFWYRQDPGLGLRLIYFSYDVKMKEKGDIPEGYSVSREKKERFSLILESASTNQTSMYLCASSLLQGAGNIQYFGAGTRLSVL.

The rearrangement joins TRBV7-6 to TRBJ2-2, with D possibly TRBD1 on 5 matching bases. Germline V CDR1 and CDR2: SGHVS, FNYEAQ. V gave up 3 bases and J gave up 6 bases, with 11 bases separating them. This CDR3 has 14 amino acids. Written as DNA, the CDR3 is TGTGCCAGCAGCTTTAGCACAGGTGCCGGGGAGCTGTTTTTT. Translation gives CASSFSTGAGELFF.

The chain is built from TRBV29-1 and TRBJ1-2, with a tentative D call TRBD1 (5 bases). CDR1 and CDR2 (germline): SQVTM, ANQGSEA. Deletions cut 5 bases from V and 2 bases from J, with 12 bases between. The CDR3 contains 13 residues. This CDR3 is CSVPSAGNYGYTF. As DNA, the CDR3 is TGCAGCGTTCCCTCCGCAGGGAACTATGGCTACACCTTC.

The chain couples TRBV7-6 to TRBJ2-5; TRBD2 aligns across 10 bases. CDR1 and CDR2 (germline): SGHVS, FNYEAQ. V lost 2 bases, J lost 2 bases, and 2 bases stayed unmatched. This CDR3 has 15 residues. The CDR3 is CASSLPAGGQETQYF. CDR3 DNA: TGTGCCAGCAGCTTACCAGCGGGGGGGCAAGAGACCCAGTACTTC.

The chain is built from TRBV27 and TRBJ1-4, with 11 bases that match TRBD1. The CDR3 loop spans 15 amino acids. With V trimmed by 4 bases and J by 6 bases, 4 bases remained unmatched. From germline, CDR1 is MNHEY and CDR2 SMNVEV (reference sequence). The CDR3 nucleotides read TGTGCCAGCAGTTCCGGGGACAGGGGGTATGAAAAACTGTTTTTT. Translated, it gives CASSSGDRGYEKLFF.

This clone has only one observation. This sequence joins TRBV5-1 and TRBJ1-1, with TRBD1 identical over 7 bases. Per the germline V gene, CDR1 is SGHRS and CDR2 is YFSETQ. Trimming removed 0 bases from V and 0 bases from J; junction bases left unmatched: 5. The CDR3 has 16 amino acids. The CDR3: CASSLAGGPMNTEAFF. DNA of the CDR3: TGCGCCAGCAGCTTGGCAGGGGGTCCGATGAACACTGAAGCTTTCTTT.

V usage is TRBV7-9 and J usage is TRBJ1-1; the D gene is possibly TRBD1 (5 bases). This CDR3 spans 14 amino acids. Germline values: CDR1 SEHNR, CDR2 FQNEAQ (reference sequence). The V and J ends lost 5 bases and 3 bases respectively, with 13 bases between them. The CDR3 region has the DNA TGTGCCAGCAGCGGGGACCAGCAACACACTGAAGCTTTCTTT. Its translation: CASSGDQQHTEAFF.

V and J are TRBV13 and TRBJ2-7, with D tentatively TRBD1 (5 bases). This CDR3 is 13 amino acids long. Germline-derived CDR1 and CDR2 are PRHDT and FYEKMQ (reference sequence). The V end lost 4 bases, the J end lost 0 bases, and 7 bases lay between the germline ends. The CDR3 bases are TGTGCCAGCAGCTCACAGGACTCCTACGAGCAGTACTTC. Amino acids: CASSSQDSYEQYF.

The V call is TRBV18, the J call TRBJ1-1; perhaps TRBD1 as D (6 bases). Germline V CDR1 and CDR2: KGHSH, LQKENI. The V gene lost 6 bases and the J gene lost 4 bases, with 15 bases spanning the gap. The CDR3 has 14 amino acids. DNA of the CDR3: TGTGCCAGCTCCGAGGAGGGGGGCGTCACTGAAGCTTTCTTT. Translation gives CASSEEGGVTEAFF. The whole variable domain, remainder taken from reference TRBV18 and TRBJ1-1, is NAGVMQNPRHLVRRRGQEARLRCSPMKGHSHVYWYRQLPEEGLKFMVYLQKENIIDESGMPKERFSAEFPKEGPSILRIQQVVRGDSAAYFCASSEEGGVTEAFFGQGTRLTVV.